A single sample is the source of the 21 T cell receptor beta chains below, sequenced in a study of blood T cell repertoires in COVID-19. Using immunoSEQ multiplex PCR, the repertoire was profiled, and TCRdb retains in-frame clones only, with some absent. In the table there are approximately 250,000 clones, 84% of which are singletons. The source material was peripheral blood. These receptors originate from a man between 50 and 59 years old with acute or convalescent COVID-19.

In this sample, this clone turned up a few times. The chain employs TRBV7-8 and TRBJ1-4; 9 bases are shared with TRBD1. The CDR3 is 16 amino acids. J lost 7 bases, V lost 3 bases, and 9 bases had no gene match. Germline V gene lookup returns CDR1 SGHVS and CDR2 FQNEAQ. For the CDR3, the DNA is TGTGCCAGCAGCTTTGGTGGACAGGGGAGGGGTGAAAAACTGTTTTTT. It codes for CASSFGGQGRGEKLFF.

The chain is built from TRBV5-1 and TRBJ1-1; 9 bases fit TRBD1. The V gene's germline CDR1 is SGHRS and CDR2 YFSETQ. The CDR3 runs to 15 residues. With V trimmed by 1 base and J by 6 bases, 7 bases remained unmatched. The CDR3 loop is CASSLKRQGGAEAFF. The CDR3 DNA reads as TGCGCCAGCAGCTTGAAGAGACAGGGGGGCGCTGAAGCTTTCTTT.

This chain joins TRBV19 and TRBJ2-7, with 10 bases matching TRBD1. The CDR3 sequence is 15 residues long. V lost 7 bases to trimming and J lost 2 bases; unmatched junction nucleotides: 8. CDR1 LNHDA and CDR2 SQIVND come from the germline V gene (reference sequence). The CDR3 loop reads CASKWTGQGAYEQYF. The DNA for the CDR3 is TGTGCCAGTAAGTGGACCGGACAGGGGGCCTACGAGCAGTACTTC.

The chain is built from TRBV7-8 and TRBJ1-2; D is perhaps TRBD1 (5 bases). The V gene lost 4 bases and the J gene lost 8 bases, with 11 bases spanning the gap. This CDR3 region has 12 residues. Germline V lookup: CDR1 SGHVS, CDR2 FQNEAQ. DNA for the CDR3: TGTGCCAGCAGCTCACGGGGGAGAGGCTACACCTTC. Its protein product is CASSSRGRGYTF.

This clone showed up just a few times. The CDR3 region has the DNA TGTGCCAGCAGCGACGGACAGGGGGGGAACACTGAAGCTTTCTTT. Its protein product is CASSDGQGGNTEAFF. This chain links TRBV7-9 with TRBJ1-1, with TRBD1 matching over 10 bases. V trimming: 5 bases; J trimming: 1 base; junction bases outside the gene matches: 4. The CDR3 sequence is 15 residues long. CDR1 is SEHNR, CDR2 FQNEAQ, per germline (reference sequence).

This clone has only one observation. J is TRBJ1-5 and V is TRBV4-1; TRBD1 aligns across 9 bases. Germline assignment: CDR1 MGHRA and CDR2 YSYEKL. This CDR3 spans 17 amino acids. V dropped 4 bases and J dropped 7; count of bases not matched to a gene: 14. The CDR3 here is CASSPIGTGRKGQPQHF. The CDR3 nucleotides are TGCGCCAGCAGCCCAATCGGGACAGGGAGGAAGGGACAGCCCCAGCATTTT.

This clone was seen just once. The genes are TRBV28 and TRBJ2-7; 7 positions match TRBD2. J gave up 0 bases and V 5 bases, and 4 bases lay outside the gene matches. Germline CDR1 reads MDHEN; CDR2 reads SYDVKM. The CDR3 contains 14 residues. The DNA of the CDR3 is TGTGCCAGCAGTACCGGGACTAACTCCTACGAGCAGTACTTC. This translates into CASSTGTNSYEQYF.

This sequence joins TRBV30 and TRBJ2-3; 13 bases fit TRBD2. This CDR3 has 19 residues. Germline-derived CDR1 and CDR2 are GTSNPN and SVGIG (reference sequence). The V gene end was trimmed by 2 bases and the J gene end by 1 base; junction bases not matched to a gene: 12. The CDR3 loop reads CAWSPPGLAGWGGTDTQYF. The CDR3 coding sequence is TGTGCCTGGAGTCCACCGGGACTAGCGGGGTGGGGGGGCACAGATACGCAGTATTTT.

The genes are TRBV27 and TRBJ1-2, with TRBD1 matching 8 bases. V lost 9 bases and J lost 6; bases outside the gene matches: 6. The length of the CDR3 is 12 residues. In germline, CDR1 is MNHEY, CDR2 SMNVEV (reference sequence). The CDR3 region is CASTGGGDGYTF. The CDR3 DNA is TGTGCCAGTACAGGGGGTGGGGATGGCTACACCTTC.

This sequence joins TRBV19 and TRBJ1-2, with 7 bases aligning to TRBD1. Germline CDR1 is LNHDA and CDR2 is SQIVND (reference sequence). The junction had 10 bases not matched to a gene; V was cut back by 10 bases and J by 8 bases. There are 12 residues in the CDR3. The CDR3 region has the DNA TGTGCCACGACAGGGCGGGCATCCGGCTACACCTTC. Its protein product is CATTGRASGYTF.

Regarding this clone: The same CDR3 arises from other DNA sequences in this sample as well. The chain couples TRBV5-1 to TRBJ2-3; D may be TRBD1 (5 bases). Germline lookup yields CDR1 SGHRS and CDR2 YFSETQ. Deletions cut 0 bases from V and 1 base from J, with 6 bases between. The CDR3 consists of 14 residues. The CDR3 is CASSLEGGTDTQYF. The DNA for the CDR3 is TGCGCCAGCAGCTTGGAAGGGGGCACAGATACGCAGTATTTT.

This clone has just one count. This sequence joins TRBV27 and TRBJ1-2; 7 positions match TRBD1. Germline loops: CDR1 MNHEY, CDR2 SMNVEV (reference sequence). V dropped 2 bases and J dropped 2; count of bases not matched to a gene: 5. The CDR3 length is 15 residues. The CDR3 sequence: CASSLRQGNNYGYTF. The CDR3, as DNA: TGTGCCAGCAGTTTAAGACAGGGAAACAACTATGGCTACACCTTC.

The genes are TRBV9 and TRBJ1-6; D gene unclear. CDR3 length: 13 amino acids. V was pared by 0 bases and J by 7 bases, with 5 bases between. Per germline, CDR1 SGDLS and CDR2 YYNGEE. The CDR3 reads CASSVAGNSPLHF. DNA of the CDR3: TGTGCCAGCAGCGTAGCCGGGAATTCACCCCTCCACTTT.

CDR3 protein: CASSVRGTGSVVGSPLHF. CDR3 in DNA: TGTGCCAGCAGTGTCCGCGGGACAGGGTCGGTAGTGGGTTCACCCCTCCACTTT. The V call is TRBV6-1, the J call TRBJ1-6, with 9 bases aligning to TRBD1. J lost 9 bases, V lost 4 bases, and 16 bases had no gene match. The CDR3 spans 18 residues. Germline CDR1 MNHNS, CDR2 SASEGT.

V and J are TRBV11-2 and TRBJ2-7, with 9 bases that match TRBD1. Germline CDR1 is SGHAT and CDR2 is FQNNGV. The CDR3 runs to 15 residues. J gave up 3 bases and V 1 base, and 4 bases lay outside the gene matches. CDR3 nucleotides: TGTGCCAGCAGCTTAGCCGGGACAGGGATCTACGAGCAGTACTTC. As protein: CASSLAGTGIYEQYF.

The rearrangement joins TRBV6-5 to TRBJ1-2, with D possibly matching TRBD1 (6 bases). This CDR3 has 15 residues. CDR1 and CDR2 (germline): MNHEY, SVGAGI. Trimming took off 2 bases at V and 9 bases at J, with 19 bases between the two ends. Written as DNA, the CDR3 is TGTGCCAGCAGTTACAAATCTCAGGGGCTCGTGAGCTACACCTTC. Residues: CASSYKSQGLVSYTF.

The CDR3 sequence: CASSHPTGQGGGYTF. In nucleotides, the CDR3 is TGTGCCAGCAGTCATCCAACAGGACAGGGTGGTGGCTACACCTTC. The gene calls are TRBV5-4 and TRBJ1-2, with 8 bases aligning to TRBD1. From germline, CDR1 is SGHNT and CDR2 YYREEE (reference sequence). V was pared by 5 bases and J by 7 bases, with 13 bases of the junction left unmatched. The CDR3 spans 15 residues. Based on the CDR3 plus reference TRBV5-4 and TRBJ1-2, the full variable domain is ETGVTQSPTHLIKTRGQQVTLRCSSQSGHNTVSWYQQALGQGPQFIFQYYREEENGRGNFPPRFSGLQFPNYSSELNVNALELDDSALYLCASSHPTGQGGGYTFGSGTRLTVV.

This clone appeared a few times. CDR3: CASTLGGGSSYNEQFF. The CDR3 DNA reads TGCGCCAGCACCCTAGGGGGGGGCAGCTCCTACAATGAGCAGTTCTTC. J is TRBJ2-1 and V is TRBV5-1; possible D gene TRBD2, 7 bases. Trimming shortened V by 6 bases and J by 0 bases, and 16 bases separated the two germline ends. In germline, CDR1 is SGHRS, CDR2 YFSETQ. This CDR3 has 16 residues.

This clone has only one observation. V and J are TRBV7-9 and TRBJ1-4; D is unclear. This CDR3 contains 15 residues. Germline V gene sequence: CDR1 SEHNR, CDR2 FQNEAQ (reference sequence). V gave up 0 bases and J gave up 1 base, with 6 bases separating them. CDR3 DNA sequence: TGTGCCAGCAGCTTAGCGCGAGGAACTAATGAAAAACTGTTTTTT. This translates into CASSLARGTNEKLFF. Supplemented by reference TRBV7-9 and TRBJ1-4, the full variable domain reads DTGVSQNPRHKITKRGQNVTFRCDPISEHNRLYWYRQTLGQGPEFLTYFQNEAQLEKSRLLSDRFSAERPKGSFSTLEIQRTEQGDSAMYLCASSLARGTNEKLFFGSGTQLSVL.

The chain links TRBV4-1 to TRBJ2-7, with a weak D call TRBD1 (6 bases). Per germline, CDR1 MGHRA and CDR2 YSYEKL. The germline V and J ends were trimmed by 3 bases and 2 bases, with 26 bases remaining between them. The CDR3 spans 19 residues. The CDR3 bases are TGCGCCAGCAGCCATGCTACGTCAGTTTCCGGGACAAACCCCTACGAGCAGTACTTC. Its protein product is CASSHATSVSGTNPYEQYF.

The chain links TRBV30 to TRBJ2-7, with D possibly matching TRBD1 (5 bases). The ends were cut back, 0 bases at V and 3 bases at J, with 12 bases in the middle. Germline V gene data show CDR1 as GTSNPN and CDR2 as SVGIG (reference sequence). CDR3 length: 14 residues. CDR3 residues: CAWSVLIGHYEQYF. In DNA form, the CDR3 reads TGTGCCTGGAGTGTACTTATCGGACACTACGAGCAGTACTTC.